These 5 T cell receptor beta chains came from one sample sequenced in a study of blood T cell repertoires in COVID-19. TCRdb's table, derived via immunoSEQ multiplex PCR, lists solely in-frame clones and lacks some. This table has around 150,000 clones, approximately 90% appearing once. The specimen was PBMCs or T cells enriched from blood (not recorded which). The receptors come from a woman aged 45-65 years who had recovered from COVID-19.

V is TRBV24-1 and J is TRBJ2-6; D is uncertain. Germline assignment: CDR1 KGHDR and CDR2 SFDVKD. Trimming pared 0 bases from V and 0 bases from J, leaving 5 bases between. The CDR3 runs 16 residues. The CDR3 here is CATSDLGSSGANVLTF. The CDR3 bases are TGTGCCACCAGTGATTTGGGCAGCTCTGGGGCCAACGTCCTGACTTTC.

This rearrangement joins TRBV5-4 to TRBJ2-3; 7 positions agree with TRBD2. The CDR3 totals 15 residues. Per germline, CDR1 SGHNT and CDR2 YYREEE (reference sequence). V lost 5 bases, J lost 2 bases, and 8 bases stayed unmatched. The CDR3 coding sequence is TGTGCCAGCAGTCGTGGGGGGGGACCCACAGATACGCAGTATTTT. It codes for CASSRGGGPTDTQYF.

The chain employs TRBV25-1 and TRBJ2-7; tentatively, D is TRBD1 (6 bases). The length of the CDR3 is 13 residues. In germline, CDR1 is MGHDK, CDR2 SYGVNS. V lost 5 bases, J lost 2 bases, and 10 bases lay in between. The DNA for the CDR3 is TGTGCCAGCAGTATGGACAGCCCCTACGAGCAGTACTTC. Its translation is CASSMDSPYEQYF.

The chain's CDR3 is CASSPDRSRGSTDTQYF. Here the CDR3 DNA reads TGTGCCAGCAGCCCAGATCGAAGTCGGGGAAGCACAGATACGCAGTATTTT. The chain joins TRBV7-3 to TRBJ2-3; tentatively, D is TRBD2 (5 bases). This CDR3 has 17 amino acids. Germline V gene lookup returns CDR1 SGHTA and CDR2 FQGTGA. V gave up 5 bases and J gave up 0 bases, with 18 bases separating them.

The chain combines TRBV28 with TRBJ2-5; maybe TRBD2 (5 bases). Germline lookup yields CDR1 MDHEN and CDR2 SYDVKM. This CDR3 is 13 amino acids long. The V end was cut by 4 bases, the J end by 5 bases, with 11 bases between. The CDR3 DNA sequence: TGTGCCAGCAGTTCTGGTCAGCGGGAGACCCAGTACTTC. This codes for CASSSGQRETQYF. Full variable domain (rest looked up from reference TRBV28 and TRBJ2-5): DVKVTQSSRYLVKRTGEKVFLECVQDMDHENMFWYRQDPGLGLRLIYFSYDVKMKEKGDIPEGYSVSREKKERFSLILESASTNQTSMYLCASSSGQRETQYFGPGTRLLVL.